The clone carrying this TCR beta chain has a handful of counts. Enrollment shut out patients with autoimmune disease history or systemic immunosuppression. The germline V gene encodes CDR1 SGHDT and CDR2 YYEEEE. V dropped 1 base and J dropped 2 bases, with 11 bases sitting between them. This CDR3 spans 15 amino acids. This entry is derived from a study of OX40 agonist ivuxolimab in advanced cancers. Produced via immunoSEQ multiplex PCR; TCRdb's table is partial and in-frame only. The sample carries some 100,000 clones, roughly 80% recorded once. This clonotype originated in an adult with an advanced solid tumor such as melanoma, head and neck, liver or kidney cancer. This specimen was CD4+ or CD8+ T cells sorted from blood, taken in a trial of the OX40 agonist ivuxolimab. The chain combines TRBV5-6 with TRBJ2-3; D gene unclear. The CDR3 protein is CASSLLRATTDTQYF. The CDR3 nucleotides are TGTGCCAGCAGCTTGCTAAGGGCCACCACAGATACGCAGTATTTT. Full variable domain (outside the CDR3, taken from reference TRBV5-6 and TRBJ2-3): DAGVTQSPTHLIKTRGQQVTLRCSPKSGHDTVSWYQQALGQGPQFIFQYYEEEERQRGNFPDRFSGHQFPNYSSELNVNALLLGDSALYLCASSLLRATTDTQYFGPGTRLTVL.